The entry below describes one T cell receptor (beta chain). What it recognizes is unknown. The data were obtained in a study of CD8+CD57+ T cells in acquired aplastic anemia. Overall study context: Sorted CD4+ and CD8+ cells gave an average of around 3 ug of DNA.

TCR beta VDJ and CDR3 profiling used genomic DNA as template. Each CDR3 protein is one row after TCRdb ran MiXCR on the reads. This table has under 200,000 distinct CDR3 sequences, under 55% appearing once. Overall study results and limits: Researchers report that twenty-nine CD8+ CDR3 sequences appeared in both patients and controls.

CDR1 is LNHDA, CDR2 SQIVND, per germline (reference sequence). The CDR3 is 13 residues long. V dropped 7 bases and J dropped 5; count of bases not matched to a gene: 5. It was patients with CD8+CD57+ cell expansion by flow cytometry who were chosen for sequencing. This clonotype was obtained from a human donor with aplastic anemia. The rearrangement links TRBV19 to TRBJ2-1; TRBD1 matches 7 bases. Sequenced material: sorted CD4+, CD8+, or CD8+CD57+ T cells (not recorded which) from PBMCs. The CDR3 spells CASTTGQNNEQFF. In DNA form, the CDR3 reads TGTGCCAGTACCACGGGACAGAACAATGAGCAGTTCTTC. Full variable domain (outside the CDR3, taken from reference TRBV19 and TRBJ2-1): DGGITQSPKYLFRKEGQNVTLSCEQNLNHDAMYWYRQDPGQGLRLIYYSQIVNDFQKGDIAEGYSVSREKKESFPLTVTSAQKNPTAFYLCASTTGQNNEQFFGPGTRLTVL.